This T cell receptor (beta chain) emerged from a study of cytomegalovirus exposure and HLA in healthy donors. The study ran its PCR with 60 Vbeta and 13 Jbeta primers. This table comes from immunoSEQ multiplex PCR, and its TCRdb copy is limited to in-frame clones, with some not included. The sample consists of around 180,000 clones, roughly 87% of them appearing once. CDR1 SGHKS and CDR2 YYEKEE come from the germline V gene (reference sequence). Trimming took off 2 bases at V and 3 bases at J, with 23 bases between the two ends. This CDR3 contains 18 residues. The sequence came from a girl under three years old in good health and CMV-seronegative. This rearrangement joins TRBV5-5 to TRBJ2-5; TRBD1 is a possible D gene (6 bases). What was sequenced was PBMCs. CDR3 nucleotide sequence: TGTGCCAGCAGCTTTAGGCGCCCCCAGGGGTTGCTTGAAGAGACCCAGTACTTC. Its protein product is CASSFRRPQGLLEETQYF.